This entry lists 7 T cell receptor beta chains sequenced from one sample in a study of cytomegalovirus exposure and HLA in healthy donors. 13 Jbeta primers and 60 Vbeta primers were used for the PCR. The table came from immunoSEQ multiplex PCR; TCRdb's copy has only in-frame clones and leaves some out. Seen here are around 110,000 clones, around 10% observed once, and the top ten hold less than 4%. Sequenced sample: PBMCs. Receptors were obtained from a man aged 25-40 years in good health and CMV-seronegative.

In its sample, this clone was seen a few times. The rearrangement links TRBV10-3 to TRBJ2-3; 12 bases line up with TRBD2. J gave up 6 bases and V 10 bases, and 8 bases lay outside the gene matches. The CDR3 runs 14 residues. Germline CDR1 reads ENHRY; CDR2 reads SYGVKD. The CDR3 region is CASWTSGAGDTQYF. DNA for the CDR3: TGTGCCAGCTGGACTAGCGGGGCCGGGGATACGCAGTATTTT.

The V call is TRBV6-5, the J call TRBJ2-7, with unresolved D. The V end lost 0 bases, the J end lost 1 base, and 7 bases lay between the germline ends. Germline V gene data show CDR1 as MNHEY and CDR2 as SVGAGI. This CDR3 spans 14 amino acids. CDR3 amino acids: CASSYSSTSYEQYF. For the CDR3, the DNA is TGTGCCAGCAGTTACTCATCCACTTCCTACGAGCAGTACTTC.

This clone was counted a few times. The chain combines TRBV9 with TRBJ2-4; no clear D. CDR1 is SGDLS and CDR2 is YYNGEE in the germline V gene. V dropped 3 bases and J dropped 1 base, with 8 bases sitting between them. This CDR3 has 14 residues. The CDR3 is CASSAGDAKNIQYF. CDR3 sequence (DNA): TGTGCCAGCAGCGCGGGTGATGCCAAAAACATTCAGTACTTC. Supplemented by reference TRBV9 and TRBJ2-4, the full variable domain reads DSGVTQTPKHLITATGQRVTLRCSPRSGDLSVYWYQQSLDQGLQFLIQYYNGEERAKGNILERFSAQQFPDLHSELNLSSLELGDSALYFCASSAGDAKNIQYFGAGTRLSVL.

The table lists this clone with a few counts. This chain links TRBV28 with TRBJ1-5; D is uncertain. This CDR3 is built from 15 residues. Germline V gives CDR1 MDHEN, CDR2 SYDVKM. Trimming pared 3 bases from V and 0 bases from J, leaving 9 bases between. The DNA for the CDR3 is TGTGCCAGCAGTTTTTACCAGGATAGCAATCAGCCCCAGCATTTT. It specifies CASSFYQDSNQPQHF.

This clone was seen a handful of times. CDR3 sequence reads: CASSLDLAGPYEQYF. CDR3 DNA: TGCGCCAGCAGCTTGGATCTAGCGGGGCCCTACGAGCAGTACTTC. The chain recombines TRBV5-1 with TRBJ2-7, with TRBD2 matching 9 bases. V lost 0 bases, J lost 2 bases, and 3 bases stayed unmatched. The germline V gene encodes CDR1 SGHRS and CDR2 YFSETQ. The CDR3 runs to 15 residues.

The chain carries TRBV29-1 and TRBJ2-7, with 10 bases fitting TRBD1. The ends lost 7 bases at V and 4 bases at J; junction bases unmatched: 7. CDR1 is SQVTM and CDR2 is ANQGSEA in the germline V gene. The CDR3 runs 13 residues. The CDR3 bases are TGCAGCGCTAAGCGACAGGGGGCTTACGAGCAGTACTTC. This encodes CSAKRQGAYEQYF.

This clone has a handful of counts. V usage is TRBV28 and J usage is TRBJ2-5, with 8 bases matching TRBD2. The J call may be mistaken, given a closer DNA end match to TRBJ2-7. Germline V gives CDR1 MDHEN, CDR2 SYDVKM. The CDR3 contains 16 residues. The chain's CDR3 is CASSFGLAERTYEQYF. The CDR3 nucleotides read TGTGCCAGCAGTTTCGGACTAGCTGAGAGGACCTACGAGCAGTACTTC.